Listed below are T cell receptor beta chains from one sample, sequenced in a study of T cell repertoires in cytomegalovirus infection. In TCRdb, the reads were re-called with MiXCR into one record per CDR3 protein. The sample consists of roughly 500,000 distinct CDR3 sequences, approximately 10% of them appearing once. Sequences were obtained from PBMCs. These receptors were taken from a human donor in good health (CMV status not recorded). Some clones in this sample may be carry-over from other donors' samples. Both conserved end residues are part of each CDR3. The order of the fields is V gene, J gene, D gene, clone size, CDR3 DNA, CDR3 protein. D genes are given only for firm matches. Clone size is not always given. Where it is, it says once, few, many or a class for expanded clones.

TRBV28	TRBJ2-1	.	many	TGTGCCAGCAATTGGGGGTGGAATGAGCAGTTCTTC	CASNWGWNEQFF
TRBV29-1	TRBJ1-2	.	few	TGCAGCGTTGAAGACCCGACCGGTAGCTATGGCTACACCTTC	CSVEDPTGSYGYTF
TRBV7-2	TRBJ2-3	TRBD2	many	TGTGCCAGCACCCCCGGTTTAGCGGGAGGCCTAGATACGCAGTATTTT	CASTPGLAGGLDTQYF
TRBV7-7	TRBJ2-5	TRBD2	many	TGTGCTAGCAGCTTAGCCGGGACTAGCGGGAGAGAGACCCAGTACTTC	CASSLAGTSGRETQYF
TRBV7-2	TRBJ2-1	.	many	TGTGCCAGCAGCTTATTAGCGGTATACAATGAGCAGTTCTTC	CASSLLAVYNEQFF
TRBV7-2	TRBJ1-4	TRBD1	many	TGTGCCAGCAGCTCCACAGGGGCCTTTAATGAAAAACTGTTTTTT	CASSSTGAFNEKLFF
TRBV27	TRBJ2-1	TRBD1	few	TGTGCCAGCAAAGGATTCGTGAGGGACAGCTTCGATGAGCAGTTCTTC	CASKGFVRDSFDEQFF
TRBV6-2/TRBV6-3	TRBJ2-2	TRBD2	.	TGTGCCAGCAGTTACCGGCGGGGGGACGTCGGGGAGCTGTTTTTT	CASSYRRGDVGELFF
TRBV20-1	TRBJ2-4	.	few	TGCAGTGCCTTAAGAGGAGGAACCAAAAACATTCAGTACTTC	CSALRGGTKNIQYF
TRBV12-3/TRBV12-4	TRBJ2-5	TRBD1	few	TGTGCCAGCACTCGTAACGACAGGGAGGAGACCCAGTACTTC	CASTRNDREETQYF
TRBV28	TRBJ2-7	TRBD1	.	TGTGCCAGCAGTCCCCCAAGGGACAGGGTGCCCTACGAGCAGTACTTC	CASSPPRDRVPYEQYF
TRBV29-1	TRBJ1-1	.	.	TGCAGCGCAAACAGTGGGTTGAACACTGAAGCTTTCTTT	CSANSGLNTEAFF